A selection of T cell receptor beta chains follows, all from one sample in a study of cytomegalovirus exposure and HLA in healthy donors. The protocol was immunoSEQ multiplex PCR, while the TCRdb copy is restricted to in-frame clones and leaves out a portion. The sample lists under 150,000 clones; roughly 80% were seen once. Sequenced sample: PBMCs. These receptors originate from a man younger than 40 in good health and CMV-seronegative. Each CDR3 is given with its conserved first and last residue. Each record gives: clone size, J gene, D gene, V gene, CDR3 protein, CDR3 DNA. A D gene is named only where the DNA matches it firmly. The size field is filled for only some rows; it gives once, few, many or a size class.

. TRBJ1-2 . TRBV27 CASSSHRAYGYTF TGTGCCAGCAGTTCCCACAGGGCCTACGGCTACACCTTC
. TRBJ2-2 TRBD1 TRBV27 CASSRLGQANTGELFF TGTGCCAGCAGCCGTCTGGGACAGGCGAACACCGGGGAGCTGTTTTTT
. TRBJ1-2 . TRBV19 CASSIGGRDIYGYTF TGTGCCAGTAGTATAGGTGGGAGGGACATCTATGGCTACACCTTC
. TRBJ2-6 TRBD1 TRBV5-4 CASSLLDRASSGANVLTF TGTGCCAGCAGCTTGTTAGACAGGGCAAGCTCTGGGGCCAACGTCCTGACTTTC
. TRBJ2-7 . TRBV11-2 CASSLNRETEQYF TGTGCCAGCAGCTTAAACAGGGAGACCGAGCAGTACTTC
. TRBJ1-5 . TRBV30 CAWSVLEGGQPQHF TGTGCCTGGAGTGTACTGGAGGGCGGCCAGCCCCAGCATTTT
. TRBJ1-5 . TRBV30 CAWSGTYRDVSNQPQHF TGTGCCTGGAGTGGAACCTACAGGGACGTTAGCAATCAGCCCCAGCATTTT
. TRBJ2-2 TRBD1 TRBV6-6 CASRTTGVGELFF TGTGCCAGCAGGACCACAGGGGTGGGGGAGCTGTTTTTT
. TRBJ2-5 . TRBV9 CASSSPGQKTQYF TGTGCCAGCAGCTCCCCAGGGCAAAAGACCCAGTACTTC
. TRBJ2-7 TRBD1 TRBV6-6 CASSYYRTGEDEQYF TGTGCCAGCAGTTACTACCGGACAGGGGAGGACGAGCAGTACTTC
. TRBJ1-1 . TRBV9 CASSVALGSNTEAFF TGTGCCAGCAGCGTAGCTCTGGGCTCGAACACTGAAGCTTTCTTT
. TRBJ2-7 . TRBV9 CASGGGPYEQYF TGTGCCAGCGGGGGGGGCCCGTACGAGCAGTACTTC
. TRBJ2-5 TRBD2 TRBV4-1 CASSQDGRGEETQYF TGCGCCAGCAGCCAAGACGGGAGGGGTGAAGAGACCCAGTACTTC
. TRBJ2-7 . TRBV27 CASRLDRLSYEQYF TGTGCCAGCAGATTAGACAGGCTTTCCTACGAGCAGTACTTC
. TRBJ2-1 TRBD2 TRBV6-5 CASSLRGGTYNEQFF TGTGCCAGCAGTTTACGCGGGGGTACCTACAATGAGCAGTTCTTC
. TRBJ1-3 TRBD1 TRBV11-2 CASSPLTGPSGNTIYF TGTGCCAGCAGCCCGTTGACAGGGCCCTCTGGAAACACCATATATTTT
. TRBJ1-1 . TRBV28 CASSLLGGRTEAFF TGTGCCAGCAGTTTACTCGGGGGGCGCACTGAAGCTTTCTTT
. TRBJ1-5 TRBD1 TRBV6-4 CASSTRQGTYISQPQHF TGTGCCAGCAGCACCAGACAGGGGACTTACATTAGTCAGCCCCAGCATTTT
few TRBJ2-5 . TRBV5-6 CASSTARGQETQYF TGTGCCAGCAGCACCGCCAGGGGCCAAGAGACCCAGTACTTC
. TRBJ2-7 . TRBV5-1 CASSLASSYEQYF TGCGCCAGCAGCTTGGCCAGCTCCTACGAGCAGTACTTC
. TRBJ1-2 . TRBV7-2 CASSLPILDIYYGYTF TGTGCCAGCAGCTTACCAATCCTGGACATCTACTATGGCTACACCTTC
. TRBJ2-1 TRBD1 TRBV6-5 CASSYKTGWNEQFF TGTGCCAGCAGTTACAAGACAGGGTGGAATGAGCAGTTCTTC
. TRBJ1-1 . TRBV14 CASRGDSFTEAFF TGTGCCAGCAGGGGGGACTCCTTCACTGAAGCTTTCTTT
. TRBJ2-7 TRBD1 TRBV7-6 CASSLEGTGLYEQYF TGTGCCAGCAGCTTAGAGGGGACAGGGCTCTACGAGCAGTACTTC
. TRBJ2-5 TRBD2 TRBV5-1 CASSGDWGGWKTQYF TGCGCCAGCAGCGGGGACTGGGGGGGATGGAAGACCCAGTACTTC
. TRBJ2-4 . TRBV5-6 CASSSTNGDIQYF TGTGCCAGCAGCTCGACAAACGGGGACATTCAGTACTTC
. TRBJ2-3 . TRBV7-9 CASSPYRTGEGTDTQYF TGTGCCAGCAGCCCTTATAGGACGGGAGAGGGCACAGATACGCAGTATTTT
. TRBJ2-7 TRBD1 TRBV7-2 CASRERQGISYEQYF TGTGCCAGCAGAGAACGACAGGGAATCTCCTACGAGCAGTACTTC
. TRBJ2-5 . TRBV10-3 CAIGVGGQETQYF TGTGCCATCGGGGTCGGGGGCCAAGAGACCCAGTACTTC
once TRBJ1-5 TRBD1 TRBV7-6 CASSLATGPGGPQHF TGTGCCAGCAGCTTAGCTACGGGGCCAGGGGGGCCCCAGCATTTT
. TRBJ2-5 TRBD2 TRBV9 CASSVDPSGQETQYF TGTGCCAGCAGCGTAGATCCTAGCGGGCAAGAGACCCAGTACTTC
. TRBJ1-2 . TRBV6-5 CASSFRLSREDSGYTF TGTGCCAGCAGTTTCCGGTTAAGTAGGGAGGATAGCGGCTACACCTTC
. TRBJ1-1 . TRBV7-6 CASRLGTMNTEAFF TGTGCCAGCCGTCTAGGTACAATGAACACTGAAGCTTTCTTT
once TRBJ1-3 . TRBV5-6 CASSLNSGNTIYF TGTGCCAGCAGCTTAAACTCCGGAAACACCATATATTTT
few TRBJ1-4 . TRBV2 CATSVEKLFF TGTGCCACCTCGGTTGAAAAACTGTTTTTT
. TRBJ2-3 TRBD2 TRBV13 CASSLLTSGSSADTQYF TGTGCCAGCAGCTTGTTAACTAGCGGGAGTTCAGCAGATACGCAGTATTTT
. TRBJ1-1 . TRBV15 CATSRVHGVGNTEAFF TGTGCCACCAGCAGAGTTCACGGGGTAGGGAACACTGAAGCTTTCTTT
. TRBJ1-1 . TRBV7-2 CASSLNRDRAFF TGTGCCAGCAGTTTGAACAGGGACCGAGCTTTCTTT
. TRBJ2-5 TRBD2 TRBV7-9 CASSPDGGGALETQYF TGTGCCAGCAGCCCGGACGGCGGGGGGGCTCTAGAGACCCAGTACTTC
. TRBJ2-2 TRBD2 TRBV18 CASSSGLAANTGELFF TGTGCCAGCTCATCCGGACTAGCGGCGAACACCGGGGAGCTGTTTTTT
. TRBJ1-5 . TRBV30 CAWSTTGFSAQHF TGTGCCTGGAGTACTACAGGGTTTTCAGCCCAGCATTTT
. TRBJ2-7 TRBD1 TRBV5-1 CASSLVPRDSSYEQYF TGCGCCAGCAGCTTAGTCCCCCGGGACAGTTCCTACGAGCAGTACTTC
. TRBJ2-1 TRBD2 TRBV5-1 CASSLETSGVGEQFF TGCGCCAGCAGCTTGGAAACTAGCGGGGTCGGTGAGCAGTTCTTC
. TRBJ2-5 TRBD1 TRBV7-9 CASSRTGGRETQYF TGTGCCAGCAGCCGGACAGGGGGCAGGGAGACCCAGTACTTC
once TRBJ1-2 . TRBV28 CASTAPGDLRDTF TGTGCCAGCACCGCACCAGGGGACCTCAGGGATACCTTC
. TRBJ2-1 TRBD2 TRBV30 CAWSPHSRLANNEQFF TGTGCCTGGAGCCCGCACTCGAGACTAGCGAACAATGAGCAGTTCTTC
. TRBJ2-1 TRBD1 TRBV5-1 CASSLSGTGGDEQFF TGCGCCAGCAGCTTGTCCGGGACAGGGGGCGATGAGCAGTTCTTC
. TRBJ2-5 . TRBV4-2 CASSQVATTQETQYF TGTGCCAGCAGCCAAGTCGCGACTACTCAAGAGACCCAGTACTTC
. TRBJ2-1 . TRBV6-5 CASSYVPGWVDEQFF TGTGCCAGCAGTTATGTCCCGGGGTGGGTCGATGAGCAGTTCTTC
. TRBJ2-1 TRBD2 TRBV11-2 CASSLAGGGRTNEQFF TGTGCCAGCAGCTTAGCCGGCGGGGGAAGGACAAATGAGCAGTTCTTC
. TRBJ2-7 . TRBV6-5 CASSYSRPGSYEQYF TGTGCCAGCAGTTACTCCCGGCCAGGGTCCTACGAGCAGTACTTC
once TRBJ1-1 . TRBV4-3 CASSQAPQAEAFF TGCGCCAGCAGCCAAGCTCCACAGGCTGAAGCTTTCTTT
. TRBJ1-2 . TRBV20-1 CSASNLGYTF TGCAGTGCTAGTAATCTTGGCTACACCTTC
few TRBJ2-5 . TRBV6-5 CASSLDRETQYF TGTGCCAGCAGCCTCGATCGGGAGACCCAGTACTTC
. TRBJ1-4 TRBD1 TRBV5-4 CASSTTRGLRDEKLFF TGTGCCAGCAGCACAACCAGGGGGCTGCGTGATGAAAAACTGTTTTTT